This record looks at one T cell receptor beta chain sequence and its context. This clone showed up just once. Its antigen target is currently unknown. Base qualities are not recorded, but no much larger clone differs from it by a single base. Genomic DNA was isolated and then used for TCRbeta deep sequencing. TCRbeta CDR3 sequencing and initial data processing were performed as a commercial service with the immunoSEQ assay. The study's own analysis went as follows. Reads were demultiplexed, adapter and primer sequences removed, similar clones merged by frequency-ratio clustering, and V, D, J genes annotated with IMGT. What TCRdb holds here is the immuneACCESS table cut down to in-frame rearrangements. Part of the clones is not present; checked against another copy, under half of the missing clones reflect an unresolved V gene, and the others are unexplained. The V and J calls and clone size were taken over from that table, and D and trimming were inferred from the DNA. For this sample there are about 13,000 clones; around four fifths appear just once. The biggest ten clones account for approximately 29% of the sample.

Including cysteine and phenylalanine, the CDR3 has 14 amino acids. Left in the record is the CDR3 DNA by itself, 42 bases read in frame from the first base. After removal of 2 bases from V and 7 bases from J, the junction retains 5 bases not matched to a gene. CDR1 SGHDT and CDR2 YYEEEE were looked up in the germline V gene. These data come from a study of somatic mutations in T cells in chronic GVHD (TCRdb year 2020). For sorting, staining was done with anti-CD3, anti-CD4, anti-CD8 and a Vbeta20 antibody from the IOTest Beta Mark kit on a FACSAria III, reaching purity above 98%. Peripheral blood was collected in sodium heparin tubes, and mononuclear cells were isolated by Ficoll-Paque PLUS density gradient centrifugation. Before TCRbeta deep sequencing, the CD4+ Vbeta20+, CD4+ Vbeta20-, and CD8+ T cell fractions were FACS-sorted.

In this chain, TRBV5-6 is recombined with TRBJ1-2, with 10 bases matching TRBD1. Source material: Vbeta20-negative CD4+ T cells from blood. According to the study, the label for this sample's cell subset or site signals: CD4+ T cells sorted as TCR Vbeta20 negative by flow cytometry. This TCR was recovered from a male patient aged 50 or older with chronic graft-versus-host disease. Following a transplant, some T cells may be graft donor cells, not patient cells. The CDR3 corresponds to CASSFGQGEGGYTF. In nucleotide form, the sequence is TGTGCCAGCAGCTTTGGACAGGGGGAGGGTGGCTACACCTTC.